Below are 21 T cell receptor beta chains sequenced from a single sample in a study of shared clonotypes between healthy human individuals. Profiling relied on immunoSEQ multiplex PCR, and the TCRdb table lists in-frame clones only, not all of them. The repertoire has some 1.1 million clones, approximately 80% of them found once; the top ten carry about 0.89%. Sequenced input: memory CD4+ T cells from PBMCs. The subset here: CD45RA-negative fraction. The receptors originated from a man aged 18 to 30 in good health. Some clones in this sample may be carry-over from other donors' samples.

V and J are TRBV2 and TRBJ2-5; tentatively, D is TRBD2 (5 bases). This CDR3 spans 14 amino acids. Germline V gene lookup returns CDR1 SNHLY and CDR2 FYNNEI. V was pared by 7 bases and J by 0 bases, with 12 bases between. The CDR3 DNA is TGTGCCAGCATAGCGCGAGACTACCAAGAGACCCAGTACTTC. Encoded protein: CASIARDYQETQYF.

This chain joins TRBV4-3 and TRBJ1-6; D gene uncertain. CDR1 is LGHNA, CDR2 YSLEER, per germline. The length of the CDR3 is 12 residues. The V end lost 2 bases, the J end lost 4 bases, and 0 bases lay between the germline ends. CDR3 amino acids: CASSQYNSPLHF. The CDR3 DNA reads TGCGCCAGCAGCCAATATAATTCACCCCTCCACTTT.

The rearrangement joins TRBV7-2 to TRBJ1-5, with TRBD1 matching over 7 bases. Germline V lookup: CDR1 SGHTA, CDR2 FQGNSA. This CDR3 spans 16 amino acids. The trim removed 0 bases at V and 0 bases at J, leaving 2 bases unmatched. The CDR3 nucleotides read TGTGCCAGCAGCTTAGCGACAGGGTATAGCAATCAGCCCCAGCATTTT. It yields the protein CASSLATGYSNQPQHF.

The rearrangement links TRBV5-6 to TRBJ1-4, with TRBD1 as a possible D gene (5 bases). Per the germline V gene, CDR1 is SGHDT and CDR2 is YYEEEE. The ends were cut back, 4 bases at V and 1 base at J, with 11 bases in the middle. The CDR3 totals 15 residues. The CDR3 region has the DNA TGTGCCAGCAGCGCATGGGGGGAAACTAATGAAAAACTGTTTTTT. This encodes CASSAWGETNEKLFF.

The rearrangement uses TRBV5-1 and TRBJ2-6, with D tentatively TRBD2 (5 bases). Germline V gene sequence: CDR1 SGHRS, CDR2 YFSETQ. The V and J ends lost 8 bases and 2 bases respectively, with 11 bases between them. The CDR3 covers 14 residues. The CDR3 is CASTRMAGANVLTF. The CDR3 DNA is TGCGCCAGTACTAGGATGGCTGGGGCCAACGTCCTGACTTTC.

The V call is TRBV28, the J call TRBJ1-2, with 11 bases lining up with TRBD1. Germline CDR1 is MDHEN and CDR2 is SYDVKM. Trimming at V came to 7 bases and at J to 6 bases, leaving 10 bases not matched to a gene. The CDR3 loop spans 15 amino acids. CDR3 sequence reads: CASTIYRDRGDGYTF. In DNA form, the CDR3 reads TGTGCCAGCACCATATACCGGGACAGGGGGGATGGCTACACCTTC.

The chain employs TRBV5-1 and TRBJ1-1; 9 bases match TRBD1. V was pared by 2 bases and J by 3 bases, with 8 bases of the junction left unmatched. Germline V lookup: CDR1 SGHRS, CDR2 YFSETQ. The CDR3 totals 16 residues. CDR3 sequence reads: CASSFRIDRGDTEAFF. CDR3 coding DNA: TGCGCCAGCAGCTTCCGGATTGACAGGGGGGACACTGAAGCTTTCTTT.

This CDR3 reads CASTRGPGELFF. The CDR3 bases are TGTGCCAGCACCCGGGGGCCCGGGGAGCTGTTTTTT. The gene calls are TRBV14 and TRBJ2-2; D possibly uses TRBD1 or TRBD2 (6 bases each). CDR1 is SGHDN and CDR2 is FVKESK in the germline V gene. CDR3 length: 12 residues. Trimming left V 7 bases short and J 6 bases short, with 9 bases between.

The chain combines TRBV9 with TRBJ1-4; no reliable D call. The CDR3 is 14 residues long. Germline V lookup: CDR1 SGDLS, CDR2 YYNGEE. Trimming shortened V by 4 bases and J by 8 bases, and 15 bases separated the two germline ends. The CDR3 region has the DNA TGTGCCAGCAGCCCCGGGGTGGGTAGGGAAAAACTGTTTTTT. Translated: CASSPGVGREKLFF. Supplemented by reference TRBV9 and TRBJ1-4, the full variable domain reads DSGVTQTPKHLITATGQRVTLRCSPRSGDLSVYWYQQSLDQGLQFLIQYYNGEERAKGNILERFSAQQFPDLHSELNLSSLELGDSALYFCASSPGVGREKLFFGSGTQLSVL.

With regard to this clone: The same CDR3 arises from other DNA sequences in this sample as well. The J gene is TRBJ1-5, the V gene TRBV9; the match to TRBD1 covers 11 bases. The germline V gene encodes CDR1 SGDLS and CDR2 YYNGEE. Losses at the gene ends were 4 bases for V and 5 bases for J; bases not matched to a gene: 2. The CDR3 loop spans 14 amino acids. The CDR3 DNA follows: TGTGCCAGCAGCCAGGGACAGGGGGATCAGCCCCAGCATTTT. The encoded protein is CASSQGQGDQPQHF. The complete variable domain, with remaining parts taken from reference TRBV9 and TRBJ1-5, reads DSGVTQTPKHLITATGQRVTLRCSPRSGDLSVYWYQQSLDQGLQFLIQYYNGEERAKGNILERFSAQQFPDLHSELNLSSLELGDSALYFCASSQGQGDQPQHFGDGTRLSIL.

The genes are TRBV4-1 and TRBJ1-4; 8 positions agree with TRBD1. This CDR3 has 15 residues. V gave up 2 bases and J gave up 8 bases; unmatched junction bases: 7. The germline V gene has CDR1 MGHRA and CDR2 YSYEKL. The CDR3 sequence: CASSQPRGREEKLFF. The CDR3 DNA is TGCGCCAGCAGCCAACCCAGGGGGCGTGAGGAAAAACTGTTTTTT.

The rearrangement links TRBV6-1 to TRBJ1-3; 7 nucleotides match TRBD1. Trimming removed 6 bases from V and 2 bases from J; junction bases left unmatched: 4. Germline assignment: CDR1 MNHNS and CDR2 SASEGT. The CDR3 spans 14 residues. CDR3: CASSKQGTGNTIYF. CDR3 coding DNA: TGTGCCAGCAGCAAACAGGGGACTGGAAACACCATATATTTT.

This chain connects TRBV28 to TRBJ2-2; 7 bases line up with TRBD1. Germline CDR1 reads MDHEN; CDR2 reads SYDVKM. The CDR3 has 17 residues. V shed 4 bases, J shed 3 bases, and the junction held 11 bases outside the gene matches. The CDR3 protein is CASSSDREIGYTGELFF. CDR3 nucleotide sequence: TGTGCCAGCAGTTCTGACAGGGAAATAGGGTACACCGGGGAGCTGTTTTTT.

The CDR3 here is CASRAGQGLSGELFF. The CDR3 nucleotides are TGTGCCAGCAGAGCAGGACAGGGGTTATCCGGGGAGCTGTTTTTT. The chain links TRBV6-1 to TRBJ2-2, with 9 positions matching TRBD1. The V and J ends lost 6 bases and 6 bases, in that order; junction bases with no gene match: 8. Germline CDR1 reads MNHNS; CDR2 reads SASEGT. This CDR3 region has 15 residues.

This chain joins TRBV19 and TRBJ1-2; 9 bases agree with TRBD1. V lost 9 bases to trimming and J lost 0 bases; unmatched junction nucleotides: 11. The CDR3 extends over 16 amino acids. Germline CDR1 is LNHDA and CDR2 is SQIVND (reference sequence). CDR3 loop: CASYATGGTANYGYTF. For the CDR3, the DNA is TGTGCCAGCTACGCGACAGGGGGTACCGCTAACTATGGCTACACCTTC.

This clone was observed a single time. The chain joins TRBV11-2 to TRBJ2-7; TRBD2 matches at 11 bases. The CDR3 length is 15 residues. The V gene's germline CDR1 is SGHAT and CDR2 FQNNGV. Unmatched junction bases numbered 6, after V lost 1 base and J lost 7 bases. The CDR3 DNA reads as TGTGCCAGCAGCTTAGTAGCGGGAGGGCCTGTGGAGCAGTACTTC. Translating gives CASSLVAGGPVEQYF.

CDR3 protein: CASRAIPRPGTTYREQYF. Here the CDR3 DNA reads TGTGCCAGCAGAGCAATCCCCCGCCCCGGGACTACATACAGGGAGCAGTACTTC. V and J are TRBV11-2 and TRBJ2-7, with 7 nucleotides matching TRBD2. The germline V gene encodes CDR1 SGHAT and CDR2 FQNNGV. The J segment lost 7 bases and the V segment lost 6 bases, leaving 24 bases of the junction unmatched. The CDR3 runs to 18 residues.

The chain uses TRBV28 and TRBJ2-7; TRBD1 might be the D (6 bases). The V gene lost 10 bases and the J gene lost 4 bases, with 14 bases spanning the gap. The CDR3 runs to 12 residues. Per the germline V gene, CDR1 is MDHEN and CDR2 is SYDVKM. CDR3 in amino acids: CAIQTQGYEQYF. As DNA, the CDR3 is TGTGCCATCCAAACTCAGGGGTACGAGCAGTACTTC. Using reference TRBV28 and TRBJ2-7 for the parts outside the CDR3, the full variable domain is DVKVTQSSRYLVKRTGEKVFLECVQDMDHENMFWYRQDPGLGLRLIYFSYDVKMKEKGDIPEGYSVSREKKERFSLILESASTNQTSMYLCAIQTQGYEQYFGPGTRLTVT.

The CDR3 nucleotides read TGTGCCAGCGGGACAGGGGGATTCATCGTCACAGATACGCAGTATTTT. It codes for CASGTGGFIVTDTQYF. The V gene is TRBV2, the J gene TRBJ2-3; 11 bases agree with TRBD1. CDR3 length equals 16 residues. Germline values: CDR1 SNHLY, CDR2 FYNNEI. V gave up 8 bases and J gave up 2 bases; unmatched junction bases: 9. Together with reference TRBV2 and TRBJ2-3, the CDR3 gives the full variable domain: EPEVTQTPSHQVTQMGQEVILRCVPISNHLYFYWYRQILGQKVEFLVSFYNNEISEKSEIFDDQFSVERPDGSNFTLKIRSTKLEDSAMYFCASGTGGFIVTDTQYFGPGTRLTVL.

The chain recombines TRBV5-1 with TRBJ1-5, with no clear D. Trimming took 0 bases from V and 7 from J, leaving 14 bases between them. This CDR3 contains 15 residues. The germline gives CDR1 SGHRS, CDR2 YFSETQ. The CDR3 spells CASSLAAGTGQPQHF. The CDR3 coding sequence is TGCGCCAGCAGCTTGGCTGCCGGCACGGGGCAGCCCCAGCATTTT.

The chain couples TRBV5-1 to TRBJ2-7; 9 bases line up with TRBD2. In germline, CDR1 is SGHRS, CDR2 YFSETQ. The ends lost 9 bases at V and 5 bases at J; junction bases unmatched: 12. The length of the CDR3 is 14 residues. CDR3 sequence reads: CATRGGAGGHEQYF. The CDR3 coding sequence is TGCGCCACCCGGGGAGGAGCGGGAGGACACGAGCAGTACTTC.